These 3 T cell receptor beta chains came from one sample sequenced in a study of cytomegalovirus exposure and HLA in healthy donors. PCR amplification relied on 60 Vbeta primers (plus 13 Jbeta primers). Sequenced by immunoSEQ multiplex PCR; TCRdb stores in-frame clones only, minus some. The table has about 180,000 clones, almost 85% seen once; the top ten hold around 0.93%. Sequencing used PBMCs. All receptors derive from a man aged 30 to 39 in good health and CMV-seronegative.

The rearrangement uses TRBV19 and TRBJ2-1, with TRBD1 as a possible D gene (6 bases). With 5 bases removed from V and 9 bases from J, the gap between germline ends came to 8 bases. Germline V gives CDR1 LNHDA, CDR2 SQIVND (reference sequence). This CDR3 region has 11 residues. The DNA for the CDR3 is TGTGCCAGTAGTCAGGGGTCTGAGCAGTTCTTC. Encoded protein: CASSQGSEQFF.

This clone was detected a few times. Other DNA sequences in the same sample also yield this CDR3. The CDR3: CASSLGLADSYEQYF. The DNA for the CDR3 is TGTGCCAGCAGCTTGGGACTAGCGGACTCCTACGAGCAGTACTTC. The V call is TRBV5-4, the J call TRBJ2-7; 9 nucleotides agree with TRBD2. CDR1 and CDR2 from the germline V gene are SGHNT and YYREEE (reference sequence). This CDR3 spans 15 amino acids. After removal of 0 bases from V and 0 bases from J, the junction contained 1 base not matched to a gene.

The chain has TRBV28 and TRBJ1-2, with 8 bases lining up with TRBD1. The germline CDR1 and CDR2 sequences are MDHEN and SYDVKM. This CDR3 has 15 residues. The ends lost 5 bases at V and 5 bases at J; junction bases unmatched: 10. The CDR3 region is CASSTKDREVYGYTF. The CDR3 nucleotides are TGTGCCAGCAGTACCAAGGACAGGGAGGTTTATGGCTACACCTTC.